These T cell receptor beta chains were read from a single sample in a study of blood T cell repertoires in COVID-19. Method: immunoSEQ multiplex PCR; TCRdb's copy keeps in-frame clones and lacks some. The repertoire holds around 250,000 clones, roughly 90% seen once, with about 2.2% in the top ten. The specimen was peripheral blood. The receptors come from a man aged 30 to 45 who had recovered from COVID-19. The CDR3 runs from the conserved cysteine through the conserved F or W. For some rows the clone size is stated as once, few or many, or as a class when expanded; others skip it.

V gene: TRBV9
J gene: TRBJ1-2
clone size: few
CDR3 protein: CASSVTATGGLYSYGYTF

V gene: TRBV6-2/TRBV6-3
J gene: TRBJ1-5
clone size: -
CDR3 protein: CASSYGGLGNQPQHF

V gene: TRBV5-8
J gene: TRBJ2-7
clone size: -
CDR3 protein: CASRSPRTGTPYEQYF

V gene: TRBV6-5
J gene: TRBJ2-7
clone size: -
CDR3 protein: CASSFGMGHYEQYF

V gene: TRBV11-2
J gene: TRBJ1-1
clone size: -
CDR3 protein: CASSPPGGRYAMNTEAFF

V gene: TRBV15
J gene: TRBJ1-5
clone size: -
CDR3 protein: CATSRAGFGYQPQHF

V gene: TRBV25-1
J gene: TRBJ2-7
clone size: -
CDR3 protein: CASSEYRGIQYEQYF

V gene: TRBV9
J gene: TRBJ1-2
clone size: -
CDR3 protein: CASSVGAGTVYGYTF

V gene: TRBV18
J gene: TRBJ1-4
clone size: -
CDR3 protein: CASSHDREREKLFF

V gene: TRBV4-1
J gene: TRBJ2-5
clone size: -
CDR3 protein: CASSQSLRQETQYF

V gene: TRBV15
J gene: TRBJ1-5
clone size: few
CDR3 protein: CATSTRETGQPQHF

V gene: TRBV19
J gene: TRBJ1-2
clone size: -
CDR3 protein: CASIGGKGDYTF

V gene: TRBV10-3
J gene: TRBJ1-6
clone size: -
CDR3 protein: CAISQTGDNSPLHF

V gene: TRBV2
J gene: TRBJ2-1
clone size: -
CDR3 protein: CASGGTTGGAGNEQFF

V gene: TRBV18
J gene: TRBJ2-7
clone size: -
CDR3 protein: CASSRGQDFYEQYF

V gene: TRBV7-6
J gene: TRBJ1-6
clone size: few
CDR3 protein: CASSRRAWDNSPLHF

V gene: TRBV25-1
J gene: TRBJ2-1
clone size: -
CDR3 protein: CASSEAGGKGFEQFF

V gene: TRBV3-1/TRBV3-2
J gene: TRBJ1-2
clone size: -
CDR3 protein: CASSPRGDYGYTF

V gene: TRBV6-4
J gene: TRBJ1-1
clone size: -
CDR3 protein: CASSDSRDRGYTEAFF

V gene: TRBV29-1
J gene: TRBJ1-1
clone size: -
CDR3 protein: CSAEGSRANTEAFF

V gene: TRBV29-1
J gene: TRBJ1-2
clone size: -
CDR3 protein: CTVALPASYTF

V gene: TRBV6-5
J gene: TRBJ1-5
clone size: -
CDR3 protein: CASSSAGTGTNQPQHF

V gene: TRBV19
J gene: TRBJ2-5
clone size: -
CDR3 protein: CASSGVAETQYF

V gene: TRBV28
J gene: TRBJ1-3
clone size: once
CDR3 protein: CASRGPLSGNTIYF

V gene: TRBV5-4
J gene: TRBJ2-1
clone size: once
CDR3 protein: CASSWPTSGAHNEQFF

V gene: TRBV7-9
J gene: TRBJ2-7
clone size: -
CDR3 protein: CAGAGTSGYEQYF

V gene: TRBV30
J gene: TRBJ2-1
clone size: -
CDR3 protein: CAWSVQGRGEQFF

V gene: TRBV28
J gene: TRBJ2-7
clone size: -
CDR3 protein: CAILRDRGIDEQYF

V gene: TRBV5-1
J gene: TRBJ2-5
clone size: -
CDR3 protein: CASSLGGGHQETQYF

V gene: TRBV6-1
J gene: TRBJ2-5
clone size: -
CDR3 protein: CASSEHPGGRGTQYF

V gene: TRBV11-3
J gene: TRBJ2-1
clone size: -
CDR3 protein: CASSPRQAPYNEQFF

V gene: TRBV7-9
J gene: TRBJ1-4
clone size: once
CDR3 protein: CASTLEDRSNEKLFF

V gene: TRBV18
J gene: TRBJ1-2
clone size: -
CDR3 protein: CASSPPGFLGGYTF

V gene: TRBV7-9
J gene: TRBJ2-2
clone size: -
CDR3 protein: CASSSRTSIAGELFF

V gene: TRBV5-8
J gene: TRBJ1-6
clone size: -
CDR3 protein: CASSLDTLSGALHF

V gene: TRBV7-6
J gene: TRBJ2-1
clone size: -
CDR3 protein: CASSFSDRGLYNEQFF

V gene: TRBV18
J gene: TRBJ1-3
clone size: once
CDR3 protein: CASSPGGTGGNTIYF

V gene: TRBV19
J gene: TRBJ2-1
clone size: -
CDR3 protein: CASTTPGLSEQFF